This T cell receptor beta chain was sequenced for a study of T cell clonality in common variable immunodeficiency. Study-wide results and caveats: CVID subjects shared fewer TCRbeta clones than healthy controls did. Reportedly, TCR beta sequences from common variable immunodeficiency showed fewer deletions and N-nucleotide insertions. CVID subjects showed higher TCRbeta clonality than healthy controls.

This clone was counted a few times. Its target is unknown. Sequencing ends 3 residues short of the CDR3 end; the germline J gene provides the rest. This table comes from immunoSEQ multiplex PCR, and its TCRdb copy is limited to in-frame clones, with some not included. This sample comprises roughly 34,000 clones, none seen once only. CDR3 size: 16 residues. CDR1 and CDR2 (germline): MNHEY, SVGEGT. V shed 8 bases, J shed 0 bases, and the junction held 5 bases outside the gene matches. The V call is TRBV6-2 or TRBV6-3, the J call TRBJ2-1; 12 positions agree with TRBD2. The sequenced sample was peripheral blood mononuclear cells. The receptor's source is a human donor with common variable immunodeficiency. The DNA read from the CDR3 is TGTGCCAGCTCTAGCGGGAGGGCCGCCTCCTACAATGAG. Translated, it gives CASSSGRAASYNE. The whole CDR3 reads CASSSGRAASYNEQFF.